This T cell receptor (beta chain) was recorded in a study of blood T cell repertoires in COVID-19. Overall study: The samples span acute and convalescent COVID-19 from the United States, Italy and Spain. PBMCs, B-cell-depleted T cells, or T cells provided the cDNA or gDNA that made up the material.

As processed by the authors: Cell counts per sample came from amplifying reference gene primers. Assay: immunoSEQ multiplex PCR; the TCRdb copy retains only in-frame clones and omits some. The V and J calls and clone size are taken from that table; D and trimming were inferred from the DNA. The sample carries about 76,000 clones, around 85% recorded once. The clonotype originates from a man aged 25-40 years with acute or convalescent COVID-19. Sequencing was performed on peripheral blood.

The CDR3 loop reads CASSLGDRETQYF. The CDR3 DNA is TGTGCCAGCAGCTTGGGGGACAGAGAGACCCAGTACTTC. The chain recombines TRBV5-4 with TRBJ2-5; TRBD1 agrees at 7 bases. The CDR3 is 13 amino acids. Losses at the gene ends were 0 bases for V and 4 bases for J; bases not matched to a gene: 0. The germline V gene has CDR1 SGHNT and CDR2 YYREEE (reference sequence).